This T cell receptor (beta chain) was observed in a study of blood T cell repertoires in COVID-19. Trimming stripped 4 bases from V and 0 bases from J, with 16 bases between. The germline CDR1 and CDR2 sequences are MNHEY and SMNVEV (reference sequence). The CDR3 is made up of 16 amino acids. TCRdb keeps only in-frame clones here, not all; method: immunoSEQ multiplex PCR. This table holds under 200,000 clones, about 80% found once. This clone has just a few counts. The source is a woman aged 55-70 years who had recovered from COVID-19. The chain uses TRBV27 and TRBJ2-7, with D unresolved. Sequences were obtained from PBMCs or T cells enriched from blood (not recorded which). The CDR3 loop is CASSSRQAPSSYEQYF. DNA for the CDR3: TGTGCCAGCAGTTCCCGCCAGGCTCCGAGCTCCTACGAGCAGTACTTC.